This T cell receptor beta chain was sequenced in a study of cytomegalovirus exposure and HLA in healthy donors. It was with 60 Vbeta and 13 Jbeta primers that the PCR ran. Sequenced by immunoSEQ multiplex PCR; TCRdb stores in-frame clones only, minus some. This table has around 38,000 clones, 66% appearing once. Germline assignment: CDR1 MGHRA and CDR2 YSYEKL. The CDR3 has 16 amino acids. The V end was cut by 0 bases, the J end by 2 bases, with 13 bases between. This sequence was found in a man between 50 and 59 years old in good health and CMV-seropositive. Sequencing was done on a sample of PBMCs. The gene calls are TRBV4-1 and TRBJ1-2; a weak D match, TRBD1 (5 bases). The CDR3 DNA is TGCGCCAGCAGCCAAGAGCCACAGGCAGTCAACTATGGCTACACCTTC. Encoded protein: CASSQEPQAVNYGYTF.